Below are 26 T cell receptor beta chains sequenced from a single sample in a study of control samples from healthy donors and cancer patients. This table comes from immunoSEQ multiplex PCR, and its TCRdb copy is limited to in-frame clones, with some not included. The table records about 77,000 clones, 85% to 95% of them present only once. The sample comprised blood. The origin of the receptors is an older woman in good health.

The V call is TRBV28, the J call TRBJ2-1; TRBD2 matches 7 bases. Germline V lookup: CDR1 MDHEN, CDR2 SYDVKM. The CDR3 is 16 amino acids. The J segment lost 7 bases and the V segment lost 7 bases, leaving 16 bases of the junction unmatched. CDR3 protein: CASTPSGGRVNNEQFF. In DNA, the CDR3 is TGTGCCAGCACCCCGAGTGGCGGGAGAGTAAATAATGAGCAGTTCTTC.

CDR3 sequence reads: CASSVVGTGEKLFF. In DNA form, the CDR3 reads TGTGCCAGCAGCGTAGTTGGGACAGGCGAAAAACTGTTTTTT. The chain recombines TRBV9 with TRBJ1-4; TRBD1 aligns across 8 bases. This CDR3 has 14 amino acids. The V gene end was trimmed by 0 bases and the J gene end by 8 bases; junction bases not matched to a gene: 3. CDR1 is SGDLS, CDR2 YYNGEE, per germline.

The chain uses TRBV7-2 and TRBJ1-2; D gene ambiguous. The V and J ends lost 3 bases and 8 bases respectively, with 13 bases between them. Looked up from germline, CDR1 is SGHTA and CDR2 is FQGNSA. CDR3 size: 13 residues. The chain's CDR3 is CASSFSPQEGYTF. DNA for the CDR3: TGTGCCAGCAGCTTTAGTCCCCAGGAGGGCTACACCTTC.

This clone has a single count. The rearrangement links TRBV18 to TRBJ2-2; D is possibly TRBD1 (5 bases). CDR3 length: 16 amino acids. V lost 2 bases and J lost 1, with 11 bases in between. Germline-derived CDR1 and CDR2 are KGHSH and LQKENI. The CDR3 protein is CASSPNRQRNTGELFF. The CDR3 region has the DNA TGTGCCAGCTCACCAAACCGACAGAGGAACACCGGGGAGCTGTTTTTT.

The chain recombines TRBV7-2 with TRBJ1-2, with TRBD1 as a possible D gene (5 bases). V lost 2 bases and J 6 bases, leaving 19 bases between the germline ends. Germline values: CDR1 SGHTA, CDR2 FQGNSA. This CDR3 spans 16 amino acids. The CDR3 DNA is TGTGCCAGCAGCTTATCGGCCAGGGCACCGCAGGATGGCTACACCTTC. Translated: CASSLSARAPQDGYTF.

This chain's CDR3 is CASTPGQDRDTQYF. The CDR3 coding sequence is TGTGCCAGTACCCCTGGACAGGACCGAGATACGCAGTATTTT. J is TRBJ2-3 and V is TRBV19; 7 bases fit TRBD1. The CDR3 sequence is 14 residues long. V shed 7 bases and J 5 bases; nucleotides not matched to a gene: 9. Germline CDR1 LNHDA, CDR2 SQIVND (reference sequence).

The chain has TRBV9 and TRBJ2-5, with D perhaps matching TRBD2 (6 bases). This CDR3 is built from 15 residues. Germline V lookup: CDR1 SGDLS, CDR2 YYNGEE. The V end was cut by 0 bases, the J end by 2 bases, with 11 bases between. CDR3 protein: CASSVEVAAQETQYF. The CDR3, as DNA: TGTGCCAGCAGCGTAGAGGTAGCGGCACAAGAGACCCAGTACTTC.

This CDR3 is CASSLGQVGNTIYF. In DNA, the CDR3 is TGTGCCAGCAGCTTGGGACAGGTTGGAAACACCATATATTTT. This chain uses TRBV5-8 with TRBJ1-3; D perhaps matches TRBD1 (6 bases). V lost 0 bases, J lost 3 bases, and 7 bases lay in between. The germline gives CDR1 SGHTS, CDR2 YDEGEE. The CDR3 has 14 amino acids.

The chain employs TRBV6-6 and TRBJ1-1; 8 bases fit TRBD1. CDR1 MNHNY and CDR2 SVGAGI come from the germline V gene (reference sequence). CDR3 length: 13 residues. With 5 bases clipped from V and 5 bases from J, the junction kept 4 bases outside the gene matches. The CDR3 protein is CASSGQGWTEAFF. The CDR3 coding sequence is TGTGCCAGCAGTGGACAGGGTTGGACTGAAGCTTTCTTT.

The gene calls are TRBV5-1 and TRBJ2-3, with TRBD1 as a possible D gene (5 bases). Trimming cost V 0 bases and J 1 base, with 12 bases left between them. The CDR3 loop spans 16 amino acids. Germline-derived CDR1 and CDR2 are SGHRS and YFSETQ. CDR3 sequence: CASSLGGPLRTDTQYF. The CDR3 DNA reads as TGCGCCAGCAGCTTGGGGGGCCCGCTACGCACAGATACGCAGTATTTT.

The rearrangement uses TRBV30 and TRBJ1-2; the match to TRBD1 covers 10 bases. CDR3 length: 15 amino acids. Germline-derived CDR1 and CDR2 are GTSNPN and SVGIG (reference sequence). Germline trimming cut 1 base from V and 3 bases from J; bases unmatched to any gene: 5. The CDR3 here is CAWSAGTGEYYGYTF. In nucleotides, the CDR3 is TGTGCCTGGAGTGCCGGGACAGGGGAGTACTATGGCTACACCTTC.

The chain carries TRBV12-3 or TRBV12-4 and TRBJ1-5; TRBD1 matches 8 bases. The CDR3 spans 13 residues. V trimming: 8 bases; J trimming: 5 bases; junction bases outside the gene matches: 5. The CDR3 loop reads CASGGQVDQPQHF. DNA for the CDR3: TGTGCCAGCGGGGGACAGGTCGATCAGCCCCAGCATTTT.

V is TRBV2 and J is TRBJ2-7, with D tentatively TRBD2 (6 bases). The CDR3 is made up of 17 amino acids. V was shortened by 2 bases and J by 0 bases, with 17 bases between the two germline ends. The germline CDR1 and CDR2 sequences are SNHLY and FYNNEI. The CDR3, as DNA: TGTGCCAGCAGTGAACCCCTTTTAGCGGAGAGCTCCTACGAGCAGTACTTC. Translated: CASSEPLLAESSYEQYF.

The V and J genes are TRBV6-6 and TRBJ2-7; 9 nucleotides line up with TRBD1. Germline loops: CDR1 MNHNY, CDR2 SVGAGI (reference sequence). Germline trimming cut 2 bases from V and 3 bases from J; bases unmatched to any gene: 5. CDR3 size: 15 residues. The CDR3 loop is CASSYQTGGSYEQYF. The CDR3 nucleotides are TGTGCCAGCAGTTACCAGACAGGGGGAAGCTACGAGCAGTACTTC.

This chain connects TRBV5-5 to TRBJ1-3; no definite D call. CDR3 length: 16 residues. V was pared by 2 bases and J by 0 bases, with 12 bases between. CDR1 SGHKS and CDR2 YYEKEE come from the germline V gene (reference sequence). The CDR3 nucleotides read TGTGCCAGCAGCTTAATGGGAATTATCTCTGGAAACACCATATATTTT. Protein sequence: CASSLMGIISGNTIYF.

The chain is built from TRBV2 and TRBJ2-1, with D possibly TRBD1 on 7 matching bases. The CDR3 runs 13 residues. Germline CDR1 reads SNHLY; CDR2 reads FYNNEI. Trimming pared 3 bases from V and 8 bases from J, leaving 11 bases between. CDR3 nucleotide sequence: TGTGCCAGCAGTGAGACAGGGAGGTATGAGCAGTTCTTC. Translated: CASSETGRYEQFF.

The CDR3 reads CASSLLGERGYTF. CDR3 DNA: TGCGCCAGCAGCTTGTTAGGAGAGCGTGGCTACACCTTC. The chain carries TRBV5-1 and TRBJ1-2; no reliable D call. The V end was cut by 1 base, the J end by 7 bases, with 11 bases between. This CDR3 region has 13 residues. Germline CDR1 is SGHRS and CDR2 is YFSETQ.

This chain's CDR3 is CASSAGTSTYEQYF. The CDR3 DNA sequence: TGTGCCAGCAGCGCCGGGACTTCGACCTACGAGCAGTACTTC. The V gene is TRBV7-9, the J gene TRBJ2-7, with D possibly matching TRBD2 (6 bases). The CDR3 runs 14 residues. Looked up from germline, CDR1 is SEHNR and CDR2 is FQNEAQ (reference sequence). V was clipped by 5 bases and J by 2 bases, with 13 bases between them.

V gene TRBV7-2 combines with J gene TRBJ1-2; TRBD1 agrees at 7 bases. The germline V gene encodes CDR1 SGHTA and CDR2 FQGNSA. This CDR3 has 15 amino acids. J gave up 0 bases and V 4 bases, and 5 bases lay outside the gene matches. The CDR3 DNA reads TGTGCCAGCAGCTCCCGGGACAGTACTAACTATGGCTACACCTTC. As protein: CASSSRDSTNYGYTF.

J is TRBJ2-5 and V is TRBV9; 9 bases match TRBD2. CDR1 and CDR2 from the germline V gene are SGDLS and YYNGEE. The ends lost 7 bases at V and 4 bases at J; junction bases unmatched: 17. The CDR3 is made up of 17 amino acids. CDR3 in DNA: TGTGCCAGCGGCACCGGGGCTAGCGGGACTATGAGAGAGACCCAGTACTTC. It yields the protein CASGTGASGTMRETQYF.

The V gene is TRBV7-9, the J gene TRBJ2-5; 10 bases line up with TRBD2. The CDR3 is 14 amino acids. CDR1 is SEHNR and CDR2 is FQNEAQ in the germline V gene (reference sequence). J gave up 2 bases and V 6 bases, and 3 bases lay outside the gene matches. CDR3 protein: CASSLSGGQETQYF. The CDR3 DNA sequence: TGTGCCAGCAGTCTTAGCGGGGGGCAAGAGACCCAGTACTTC.

This rearrangement joins TRBV18 to TRBJ2-7; 10 nucleotides match TRBD1. Germline V gene sequence: CDR1 KGHSH, CDR2 LQKENI. The J segment lost 1 base and the V segment lost 0 bases, leaving 0 bases of the junction unmatched. The CDR3 spans 15 residues. CDR3 coding DNA: TGTGCCAGCTCACCACCGGGACAGGGGTCCTACGAGCAGTACTTC. This translates into CASSPPGQGSYEQYF.

This clone has just one count. Other DNA sequences in this sample translate to the same CDR3. The chain combines TRBV3-1 (or the pseudogene TRBV3-2) with TRBJ2-2; 7 bases match TRBD2. CDR1 and CDR2 (germline): LGHDT, YNNKEL (reference sequence). V trimming: 1 base; J trimming: 1 base; junction bases outside the gene matches: 3. The CDR3 has 16 residues. CDR3 nucleotides: TGTGCCAGCAGCCAAGGTCCTAGCGGGAACACCGGGGAGCTGTTTTTT. Protein sequence: CASSQGPSGNTGELFF.

In its sample, this clone was seen once. V usage is TRBV27 and J usage is TRBJ1-1; no firm D call. V lost 3 bases and J 4 bases, leaving 18 bases between the germline ends. The CDR3 has 16 residues. Germline values: CDR1 MNHEY, CDR2 SMNVEV (reference sequence). The CDR3 coding sequence is TGTGCCAGCAGTTTGAGCTCCTCTTGGCTGTTCACTGAAGCTTTCTTT. Translating gives CASSLSSSWLFTEAFF.

The V and J genes are TRBV28 and TRBJ1-5; D is unresolved. Trimming shortened V by 6 bases and J by 1 base, and 10 bases separated the two germline ends. The length of the CDR3 is 14 residues. CDR1 and CDR2 (germline): MDHEN, SYDVKM. In nucleotides, the CDR3 is TGTGCCAGCAGATTCAGTGCCAGCAATCAGCCCCAGCATTTT. Protein product: CASRFSASNQPQHF.

The chain links TRBV28 to TRBJ1-3, with D maybe TRBD1 (6 bases). CDR1 and CDR2 (germline): MDHEN, SYDVKM. The CDR3 covers 14 residues. The V and J ends lost 5 bases and 1 base respectively, with 9 bases between them. This chain's CDR3 is CASSLQGSGNTIYF. CDR3 DNA: TGTGCCAGCAGTCTACAGGGTTCTGGAAACACCATATATTTT.